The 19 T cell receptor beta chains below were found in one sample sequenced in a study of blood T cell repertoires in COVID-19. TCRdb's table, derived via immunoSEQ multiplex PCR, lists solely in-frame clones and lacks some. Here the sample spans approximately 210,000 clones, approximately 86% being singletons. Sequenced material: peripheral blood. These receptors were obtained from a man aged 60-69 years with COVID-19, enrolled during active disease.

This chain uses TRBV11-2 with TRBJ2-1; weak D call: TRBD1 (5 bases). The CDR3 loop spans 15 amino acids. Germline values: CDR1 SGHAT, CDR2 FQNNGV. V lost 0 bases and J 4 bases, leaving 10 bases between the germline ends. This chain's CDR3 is CASSLDQGSYNEQFF. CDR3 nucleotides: TGTGCCAGCAGCTTAGATCAGGGCTCGTACAATGAGCAGTTCTTC.

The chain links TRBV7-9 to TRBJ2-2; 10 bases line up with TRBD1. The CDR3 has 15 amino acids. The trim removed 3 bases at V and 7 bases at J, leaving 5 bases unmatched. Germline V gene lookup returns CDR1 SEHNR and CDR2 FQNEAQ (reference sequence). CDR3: CASSFGQGDHGELFF. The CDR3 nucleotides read TGTGCCAGCAGCTTCGGACAGGGGGATCACGGGGAGCTGTTTTTT. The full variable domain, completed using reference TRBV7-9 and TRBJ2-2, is DTGVSQNPRHKITKRGQNVTFRCDPISEHNRLYWYRQTLGQGPEFLTYFQNEAQLEKSRLLSDRFSAERPKGSFSTLEIQRTEQGDSAMYLCASSFGQGDHGELFFGEGSRLTVL.

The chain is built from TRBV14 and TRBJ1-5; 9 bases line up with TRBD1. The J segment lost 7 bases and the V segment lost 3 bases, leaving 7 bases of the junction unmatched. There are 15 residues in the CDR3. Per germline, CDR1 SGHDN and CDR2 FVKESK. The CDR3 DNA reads TGTGCCAGCAGCCAGTGGACAGGGGTGTCCCAGCCCCAGCATTTT. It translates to CASSQWTGVSQPQHF.

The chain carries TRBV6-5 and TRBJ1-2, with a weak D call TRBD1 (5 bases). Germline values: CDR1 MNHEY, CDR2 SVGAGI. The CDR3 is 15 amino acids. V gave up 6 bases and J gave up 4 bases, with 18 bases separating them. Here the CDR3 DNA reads TGTGCCAGCAGCGTGTCACAAGGGGCGCGCTATGGCTACACCTTC. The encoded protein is CASSVSQGARYGYTF.

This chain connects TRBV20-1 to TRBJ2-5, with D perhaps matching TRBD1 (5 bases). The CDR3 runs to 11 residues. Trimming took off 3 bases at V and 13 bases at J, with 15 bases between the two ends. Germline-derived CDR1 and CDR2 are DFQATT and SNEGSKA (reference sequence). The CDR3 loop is CSASSWGSPYF. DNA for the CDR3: TGCAGTGCTAGTTCCTGGGGCAGCCCGTACTTC.

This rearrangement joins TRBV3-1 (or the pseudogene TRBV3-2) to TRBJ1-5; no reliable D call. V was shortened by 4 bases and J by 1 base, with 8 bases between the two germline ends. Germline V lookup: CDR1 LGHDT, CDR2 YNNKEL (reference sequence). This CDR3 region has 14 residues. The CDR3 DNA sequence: TGTGCCAGCAGCCCCCGCCGGAGCAATCAGCCCCAGCATTTT. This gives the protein CASSPRRSNQPQHF.

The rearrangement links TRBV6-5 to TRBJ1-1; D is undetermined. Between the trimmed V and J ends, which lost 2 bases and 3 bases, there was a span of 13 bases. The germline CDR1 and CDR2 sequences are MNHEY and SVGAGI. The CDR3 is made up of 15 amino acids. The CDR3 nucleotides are TGTGCCAGCAGTTACGGGAGGAACCGGGACACTGAAGCTTTCTTT. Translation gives CASSYGRNRDTEAFF.

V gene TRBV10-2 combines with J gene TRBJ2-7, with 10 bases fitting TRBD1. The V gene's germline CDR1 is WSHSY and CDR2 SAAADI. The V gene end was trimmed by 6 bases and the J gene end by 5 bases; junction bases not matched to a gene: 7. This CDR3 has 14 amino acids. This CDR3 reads CASRGRQGAHEQYF. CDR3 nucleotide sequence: TGCGCCAGCAGGGGACGACAGGGGGCACACGAGCAGTACTTC.

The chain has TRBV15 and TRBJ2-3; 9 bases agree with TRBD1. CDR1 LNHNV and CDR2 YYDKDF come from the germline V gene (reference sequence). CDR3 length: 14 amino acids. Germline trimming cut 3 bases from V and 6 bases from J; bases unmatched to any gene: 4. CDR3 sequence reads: CATSRDRGWDTQYF. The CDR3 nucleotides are TGTGCCACCAGCAGGGACAGGGGATGGGATACGCAGTATTTT. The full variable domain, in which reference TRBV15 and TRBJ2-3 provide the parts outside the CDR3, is DAMVIQNPRYQVTQFGKPVTLSCSQTLNHNVMYWYQQKSSQAPKLLFHYYDKDFNNEADTPDNFQSRRPNTSFCFLDIRSPGLGDTAMYLCATSRDRGWDTQYFGPGTRLTVL.

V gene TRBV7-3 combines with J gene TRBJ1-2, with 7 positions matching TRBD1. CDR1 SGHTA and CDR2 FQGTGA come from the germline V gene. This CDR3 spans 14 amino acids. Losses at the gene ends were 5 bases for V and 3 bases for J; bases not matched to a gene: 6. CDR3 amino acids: CASSDHGQDYGYTF. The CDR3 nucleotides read TGTGCCAGCAGCGACCATGGACAGGACTATGGCTACACCTTC. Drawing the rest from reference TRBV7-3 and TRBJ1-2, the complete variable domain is GAGVSQTPSNKVTEKGKYVELRCDPISGHTALYWYRQSLGQGPEFLIYFQGTGAADDSGLPNDRFFAVRPEGSVSTLKIQRTERGDSAVYLCASSDHGQDYGYTFGSGTRLTVV.

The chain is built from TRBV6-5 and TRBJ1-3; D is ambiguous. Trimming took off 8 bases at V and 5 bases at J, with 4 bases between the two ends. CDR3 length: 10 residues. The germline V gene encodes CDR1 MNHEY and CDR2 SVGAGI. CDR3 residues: CASRRNTIYF. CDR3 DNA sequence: TGTGCCAGCCGTCGAAACACCATATATTTT.

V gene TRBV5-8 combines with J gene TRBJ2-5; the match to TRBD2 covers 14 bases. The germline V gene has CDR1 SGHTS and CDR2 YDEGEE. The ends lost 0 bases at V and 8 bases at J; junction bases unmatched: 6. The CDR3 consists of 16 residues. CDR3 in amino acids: CASSLDGTSGSVTQYF. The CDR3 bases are TGTGCCAGCAGCTTGGATGGGACTAGCGGGAGTGTTACCCAGTACTTC.

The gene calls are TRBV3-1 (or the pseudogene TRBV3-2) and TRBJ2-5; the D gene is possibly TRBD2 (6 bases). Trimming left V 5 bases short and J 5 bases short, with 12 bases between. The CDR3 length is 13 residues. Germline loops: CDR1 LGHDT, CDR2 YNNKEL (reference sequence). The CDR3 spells CASSGSGRETQYF. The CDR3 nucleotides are TGTGCCAGCAGCGGGTCAGGGAGGGAGACCCAGTACTTC.

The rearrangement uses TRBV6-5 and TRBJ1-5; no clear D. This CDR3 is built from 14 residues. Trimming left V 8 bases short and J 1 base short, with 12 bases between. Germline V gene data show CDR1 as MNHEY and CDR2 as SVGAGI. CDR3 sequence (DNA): TGTGCCAGCGATAAGTCCGGGAGCAATCAGCCCCAGCATTTT. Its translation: CASDKSGSNQPQHF.

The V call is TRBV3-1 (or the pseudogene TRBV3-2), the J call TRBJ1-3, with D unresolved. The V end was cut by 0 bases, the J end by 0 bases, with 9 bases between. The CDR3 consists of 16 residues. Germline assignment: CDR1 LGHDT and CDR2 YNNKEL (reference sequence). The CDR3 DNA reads TGTGCCAGCAGCCAAGAGAAACAGTTCTCTGGAAACACCATATATTTT. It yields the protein CASSQEKQFSGNTIYF.

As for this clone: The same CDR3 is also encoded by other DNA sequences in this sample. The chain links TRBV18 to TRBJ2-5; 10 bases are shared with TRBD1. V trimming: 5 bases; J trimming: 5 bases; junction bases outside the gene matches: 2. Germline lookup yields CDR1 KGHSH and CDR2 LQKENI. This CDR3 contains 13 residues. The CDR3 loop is CASSSGQGETQYF. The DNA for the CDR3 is TGTGCCAGCTCATCGGGACAGGGGGAGACCCAGTACTTC.

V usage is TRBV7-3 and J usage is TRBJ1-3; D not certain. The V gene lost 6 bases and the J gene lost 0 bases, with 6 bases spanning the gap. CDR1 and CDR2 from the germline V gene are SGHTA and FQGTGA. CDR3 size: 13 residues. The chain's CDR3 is CASSTGSGNTIYF. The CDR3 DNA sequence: TGTGCCAGCAGTACCGGCTCTGGAAACACCATATATTTT.

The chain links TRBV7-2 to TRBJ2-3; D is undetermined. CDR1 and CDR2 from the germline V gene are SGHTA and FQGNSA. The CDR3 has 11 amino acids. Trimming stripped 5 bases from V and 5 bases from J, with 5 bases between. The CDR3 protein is CASSPLDTQYF. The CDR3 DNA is TGTGCCAGCAGCCCTTTAGATACGCAGTATTTT.

The CDR3 loop is CASSSSGEGHGGYTF. The CDR3 coding sequence is TGTGCCAGCAGCTCCTCTGGGGAGGGGCACGGTGGCTACACCTTC. The rearrangement joins TRBV7-2 to TRBJ1-2; a possible D gene is TRBD1 (5 bases). CDR1 SGHTA and CDR2 FQGNSA come from the germline V gene. V dropped 4 bases and J dropped 7 bases, with 19 bases sitting between them. This CDR3 is built from 15 residues. Based on the CDR3 plus reference TRBV7-2 and TRBJ1-2, the full variable domain is GAGVSQSPSNKVTEKGKDVELRCDPISGHTALYWYRQSLGQGLEFLIYFQGNSAPDKSGLPSDRFSAERTGGSVSTLTIQRTQQEDSAVYLCASSSSGEGHGGYTFGSGTRLTVV.